The T cell receptor (beta chain) under discussion was sequenced for a study of beta chain features in type 1 diabetes. The study reverse transcribed the entire isolated RNA, so it sequenced expressed TCRB transcripts. TCRdb's table, derived via immunoSEQ multiplex PCR, lists solely in-frame clones and lacks some. The repertoire includes some 130,000 clones, 7.5% to 9.5% of them detected once, and about 0.7% sits in the top ten. Study-wide findings and caveats: People with Type 1 diabetes carried modestly yet significantly shorter TCRB CDR3s in all four CD4+ subsets.

This clone came up a few times. Its antigen is unidentified. Germline lookup yields CDR1 SGHRS and CDR2 YFSETQ. The CDR3 has 14 residues. V lost 2 bases to trimming and J lost 5 bases; unmatched junction nucleotides: 6. The chain recombines TRBV5-1 with TRBJ2-7; 8 bases are a match to TRBD1. Sequencing used central memory CD4+ T cells from blood. This receptor was obtained from a man aged 25 to 40 with type 1 diabetes. The CDR3 region has the DNA TGCGCCAGCAGCTTCAACAGGGGGTCCAACGAGCAGTACTTC. Translated, it gives CASSFNRGSNEQYF.